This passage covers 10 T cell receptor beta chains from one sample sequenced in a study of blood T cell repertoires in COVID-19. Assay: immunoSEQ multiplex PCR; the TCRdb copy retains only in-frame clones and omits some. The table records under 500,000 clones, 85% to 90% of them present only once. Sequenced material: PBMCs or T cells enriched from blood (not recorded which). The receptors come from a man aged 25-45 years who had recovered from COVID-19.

CDR3 sequence (DNA): TGCAGCGTTGCACGTAGCGGGGACCTCTACAATGAGCAGTTCTTC. Its translation is CSVARSGDLYNEQFF. The V call is TRBV29-1, the J call TRBJ2-1, with 8 bases lining up with TRBD2. CDR1 and CDR2 (germline): SQVTM, ANQGSEA. This CDR3 comprises 15 residues. V gave up 4 bases and J gave up 3 bases; unmatched junction bases: 8.

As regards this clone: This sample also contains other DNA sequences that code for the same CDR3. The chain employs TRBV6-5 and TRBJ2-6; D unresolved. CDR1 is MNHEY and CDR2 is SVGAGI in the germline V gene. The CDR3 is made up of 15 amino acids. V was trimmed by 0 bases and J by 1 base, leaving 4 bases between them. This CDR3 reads CASSYSSSGANVLTF. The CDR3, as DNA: TGTGCCAGCAGTTACTCTTCTTCTGGGGCCAACGTCCTGACTTTC.

The CDR3: CASTGQGKETQYF. The DNA for the CDR3 is TGTGCCAGCACGGGACAGGGGAAAGAGACCCAGTACTTC. V usage is TRBV2 and J usage is TRBJ2-5; the match to TRBD1 covers 10 bases. Per germline, CDR1 SNHLY and CDR2 FYNNEI. V lost 7 bases, J lost 3 bases, and 2 bases stayed unmatched. This CDR3 spans 13 amino acids. The variable domain in full, completed from reference TRBV2 and TRBJ2-5, reads EPEVTQTPSHQVTQMGQEVILRCVPISNHLYFYWYRQILGQKVEFLVSFYNNEISEKSEIFDDQFSVERPDGSNFTLKIRSTKLEDSAMYFCASTGQGKETQYFGPGTRLLVL.

The CDR3 protein is CASRQQGENSPLHF. DNA for the CDR3: TGTGCCAGCAGACAACAGGGGGAGAATTCACCCCTCCACTTT. The chain has TRBV6-5 and TRBJ1-6; 8 bases are shared with TRBD1. The J segment lost 7 bases and the V segment lost 6 bases, leaving 5 bases of the junction unmatched. Germline V gives CDR1 MNHEY, CDR2 SVGAGI. This CDR3 region has 14 residues.

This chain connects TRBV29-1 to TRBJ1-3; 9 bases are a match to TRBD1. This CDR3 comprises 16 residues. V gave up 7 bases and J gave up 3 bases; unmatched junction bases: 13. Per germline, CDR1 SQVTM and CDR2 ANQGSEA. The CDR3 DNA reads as TGCAGCGCCGAAGGGACAGGGTCCCAGTTTGGAAACACCATATATTTT. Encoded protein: CSAEGTGSQFGNTIYF.

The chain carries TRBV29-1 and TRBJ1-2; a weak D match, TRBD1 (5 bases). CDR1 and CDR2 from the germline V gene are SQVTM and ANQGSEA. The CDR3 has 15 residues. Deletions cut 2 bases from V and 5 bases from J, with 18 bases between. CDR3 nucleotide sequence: TGCAGCGTTGAATTTCGACAGTCCCTAGGGTATGGCTACACCTTC. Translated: CSVEFRQSLGYGYTF.

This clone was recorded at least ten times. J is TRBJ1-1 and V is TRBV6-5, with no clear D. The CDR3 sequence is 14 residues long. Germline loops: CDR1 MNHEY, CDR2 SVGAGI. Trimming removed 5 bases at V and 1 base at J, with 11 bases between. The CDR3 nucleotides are TGTGCCAGCAGTAGCCCGACAAGGAACACTGAAGCTTTCTTT. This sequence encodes CASSSPTRNTEAFF.

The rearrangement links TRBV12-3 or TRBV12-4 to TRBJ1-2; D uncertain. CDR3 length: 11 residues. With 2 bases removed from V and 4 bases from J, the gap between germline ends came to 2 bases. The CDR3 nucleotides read TGTGCCAGCAGTTTACTCTATGGCTACACCTTC. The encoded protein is CASSLLYGYTF.

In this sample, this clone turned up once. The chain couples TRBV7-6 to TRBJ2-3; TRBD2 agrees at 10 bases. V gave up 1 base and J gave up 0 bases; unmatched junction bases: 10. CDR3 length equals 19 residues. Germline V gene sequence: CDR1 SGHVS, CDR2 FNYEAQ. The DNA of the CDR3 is TGTGCCAGCAGCTTAGGTCTATGGGCTAGCGGGAGTAGCACAGATACGCAGTATTTT. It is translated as CASSLGLWASGSSTDTQYF. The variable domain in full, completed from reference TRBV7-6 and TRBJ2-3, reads GAGVSQSPRYKVTKRGQDVALRCDPISGHVSLYWYRQALGQGPEFLTYFNYEAQQDKSGLPNDRFSAERPEGSISTLTIQRTEQRDSAMYRCASSLGLWASGSSTDTQYFGPGTRLTVL.

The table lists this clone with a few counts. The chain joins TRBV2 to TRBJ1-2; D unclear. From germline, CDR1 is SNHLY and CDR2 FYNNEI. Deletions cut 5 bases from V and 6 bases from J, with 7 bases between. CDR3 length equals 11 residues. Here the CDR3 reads CASSPANGYTF. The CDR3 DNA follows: TGTGCCAGCAGTCCCGCTAATGGCTACACCTTC. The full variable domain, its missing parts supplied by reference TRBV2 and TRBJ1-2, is EPEVTQTPSHQVTQMGQEVILRCVPISNHLYFYWYRQILGQKVEFLVSFYNNEISEKSEIFDDQFSVERPDGSNFTLKIRSTKLEDSAMYFCASSPANGYTFGSGTRLTVV.